Listed below are T cell receptor beta chains from one sample, sequenced in a study of regulatory T cells in long-lasting Graves disease. TCRdb reprocessed the multiplex PCR reads via MiXCR and lists one record per CDR3 protein. The table records about 470,000 distinct CDR3 sequences, roughly 21% of them present only once. The sequenced sample was peripheral blood mononuclear cells (PBMCs), obtained when the disease was refractory, from a patient treated with antithyroid drugs. The receptors come from a female donor with Graves disease. The CDR3 runs from the conserved cysteine through the conserved F or W. D genes are given only for firm matches. For some rows the clone size is stated as once, few or many, or as a class when expanded; others skip it.

d_call: TRBD1
j_call: TRBJ2-7
clone_size: few
v_call: TRBV27
cdr3_nt: TGTGCCAGCAGTCCAGTGACAGGGGGCTACGAGCAGTACTTC
cdr3_aa: CASSPVTGGYEQYF

d_call: NA
j_call: TRBJ2-7
clone_size: NA
v_call: TRBV7-9
cdr3_nt: TGTGCCAGCAGCGCGAGACCCGGGGAGGCCTACGAGCAGTACTTC
cdr3_aa: CASSARPGEAYEQYF

d_call: NA
j_call: TRBJ2-5
clone_size: many
v_call: TRBV20-1
cdr3_nt: TGCAGTTCGGTGGGGTCGGGGACCCAGTACTTC
cdr3_aa: CSSVGSGTQYF

d_call: NA
j_call: TRBJ2-5
clone_size: once
v_call: TRBV7-3
cdr3_nt: TGTGCCAGCTCCTTACTGGGGGGACCAGGGGCGGAGACCCAGTACTTC
cdr3_aa: CASSLLGGPGAETQYF

d_call: NA
j_call: TRBJ2-2
clone_size: many
v_call: TRBV12-3/TRBV12-4
cdr3_nt: TGTGCCAGCAGTCCATTGCAGGGCACCGGGGAGCTGTTTTTT
cdr3_aa: CASSPLQGTGELFF

d_call: NA
j_call: TRBJ1-2
clone_size: few
v_call: TRBV28
cdr3_nt: TGTGCCAGCAAGGGACCAGGGACTAACTATGGCTACACCTTC
cdr3_aa: CASKGPGTNYGYTF

d_call: NA
j_call: TRBJ1-1
clone_size: NA
v_call: TRBV19
cdr3_nt: TGTGCCAGTATCTCCCCGGCCACCACGCGGGGTGAAGCTTTCTTT
cdr3_aa: CASISPATTRGEAFF

d_call: TRBD1
j_call: TRBJ1-2
clone_size: many
v_call: TRBV28
cdr3_nt: TGTGCCAGCAGTTTAAGGGACAGGGTTCATGGCTACACCTTC
cdr3_aa: CASSLRDRVHGYTF

d_call: NA
j_call: TRBJ1-2
clone_size: many
v_call: TRBV9
cdr3_nt: TGTGCCAGCAGCCCCTCTGGCGATGGGTATGGCTACACCTTC
cdr3_aa: CASSPSGDGYGYTF

d_call: NA
j_call: TRBJ2-5
clone_size: many
v_call: TRBV12-3/TRBV12-4
cdr3_nt: TGTGCCAGCAGTTTAGGGGCGTTGGAGACCCAGTACTTC
cdr3_aa: CASSLGALETQYF

d_call: NA
j_call: TRBJ1-6
clone_size: many
v_call: TRBV27
cdr3_nt: TGTGCCAGCAGTTTATTCTCCCGGGAGGGGGTCGGTTTGCCCCTCCACTTT
cdr3_aa: CASSLFSREGVGLPLHF

d_call: NA
j_call: TRBJ2-7
clone_size: NA
v_call: TRBV2
cdr3_nt: TGTGCCAGCAGTGACCAGGGGAAGCGGTTTTATCGGGCGTTCGAGCAGTACTTC
cdr3_aa: CASSDQGKRFYRAFEQYF

d_call: NA
j_call: TRBJ1-5
clone_size: NA
v_call: TRBV6-5
cdr3_nt: TGTGCCAGCAGTTCCCAAGATCAGCCCCAGCATTTT
cdr3_aa: CASSSQDQPQHF

d_call: TRBD2
j_call: TRBJ2-7
clone_size: NA
v_call: TRBV7-2
cdr3_nt: TGTGCCAGCAGCTGGTCCGGGACTAGCAGCACCTACGAGCAGTACTTC
cdr3_aa: CASSWSGTSSTYEQYF

d_call: NA
j_call: TRBJ1-2
clone_size: many
v_call: TRBV12-3/TRBV12-4
cdr3_nt: TGTGCCAGCAGCCCCGCCGGCCGCTATGGCTACACCTTC
cdr3_aa: CASSPAGRYGYTF

d_call: NA
j_call: TRBJ2-7
clone_size: many
v_call: TRBV11-2
cdr3_nt: TGTGCCAGCAGCTTATCCGCGCTACAGGGTTCCGAGCAGTACTTC
cdr3_aa: CASSLSALQGSEQYF

d_call: TRBD1
j_call: TRBJ1-1
clone_size: many
v_call: TRBV3-1
cdr3_nt: TGTGCCAGCAGCCCACAACCTGGGACAGGGGAAGCTTTCTTT
cdr3_aa: CASSPQPGTGEAFF

d_call: NA
j_call: TRBJ2-2
clone_size: many
v_call: TRBV7-2
cdr3_nt: TGTGCCAGCAGTTTTCCCGGGACATCGAACACCGGGGAGCTGTTTTTT
cdr3_aa: CASSFPGTSNTGELFF

d_call: NA
j_call: TRBJ1-2
clone_size: NA
v_call: TRBV5-1
cdr3_nt: TGCGCCAGCAGCTTGACATGCGCCAGCACGTTTGGCTACACCTTC
cdr3_aa: CASSLTCASTFGYTF

d_call: NA
j_call: TRBJ1-2
clone_size: many
v_call: TRBV29-1
cdr3_nt: TGCAGCGTTGCTGTACGGTTGGGCTACACCTTC
cdr3_aa: CSVAVRLGYTF

d_call: TRBD2
j_call: TRBJ2-2
clone_size: NA
v_call: TRBV28
cdr3_nt: TGTGCCAGCAGTTTGGGTAGAGCGGGAGGGCCCCCCGGGGAGCTGTTTTTT
cdr3_aa: CASSLGRAGGPPGELFF

d_call: NA
j_call: TRBJ1-4
clone_size: many
v_call: TRBV6-1
cdr3_nt: TGTGCCAGCATTCCCGAAGGAGCAACTAATGAAAAACTGTTTTTT
cdr3_aa: CASIPEGATNEKLFF

d_call: TRBD2
j_call: TRBJ2-7
clone_size: NA
v_call: TRBV28
cdr3_nt: TGTGCCAGCAGCTTACGGCGCGGGAGCTCCTACGAGCAGTACTTC
cdr3_aa: CASSLRRGSSYEQYF

d_call: TRBD2
j_call: TRBJ2-7
clone_size: many
v_call: TRBV28
cdr3_nt: TGTGCCAGCAGTTTAGGGCTGGGGGGGGACTATGGCTACGAGCAGTACTTC
cdr3_aa: CASSLGLGGDYGYEQYF

d_call: TRBD1
j_call: TRBJ1-5
clone_size: NA
v_call: TRBV28
cdr3_nt: TGTGCCAGCAGTTTAGGGAGGACAGGGGCGAGGTCTTGGGGTCAGCCCCAGCATTTT
cdr3_aa: CASSLGRTGARSWGQPQHF

d_call: NA
j_call: TRBJ1-5
clone_size: NA
v_call: TRBV3-1
cdr3_nt: TGTGCCAGCAGCCAAACACTAGGCTCGCAACAGCCCCAGCATTTT
cdr3_aa: CASSQTLGSQQPQHF

d_call: NA
j_call: TRBJ1-5
clone_size: few
v_call: TRBV7-2
cdr3_nt: TGTGCCAGCAGCTTAGATCCCTTAGGGAGCAATCAGCCCCAGCATTTT
cdr3_aa: CASSLDPLGSNQPQHF

d_call: TRBD1
j_call: TRBJ2-2
clone_size: few
v_call: TRBV12-3/TRBV12-4
cdr3_nt: TGTGCCAGCAGCCGTCCCACAGGGGTATCCATGAACGGGGAGCTGTTTTTT
cdr3_aa: CASSRPTGVSMNGELFF

d_call: NA
j_call: TRBJ1-1
clone_size: NA
v_call: TRBV19
cdr3_nt: TGTGCCAGCCGGTACGGGGGAAGCACTGAAGCTTTCTTT
cdr3_aa: CASRYGGSTEAFF

d_call: TRBD2
j_call: TRBJ2-7
clone_size: few
v_call: TRBV7-6
cdr3_nt: TGTGCCAGCAGCTCTCTGGGAGGGTGGGGTGGAGGCAGCTCCTACGAGCAGTACTTC
cdr3_aa: CASSSLGGWGGGSSYEQYF

d_call: NA
j_call: TRBJ1-2
clone_size: NA
v_call: TRBV19
cdr3_nt: TGTGCCAGTAGCCGTCCCCGACAGGCACCTTACAACTATGGCTACACCTTC
cdr3_aa: CASSRPRQAPYNYGYTF

d_call: TRBD2
j_call: TRBJ2-1
clone_size: few
v_call: TRBV3-1
cdr3_nt: TGTGCCAGCAGCCACCTAGCGGTAGACAACAACAATGAGCAGTTCTTC
cdr3_aa: CASSHLAVDNNNEQFF

d_call: TRBD2
j_call: TRBJ2-1
clone_size: few
v_call: TRBV9
cdr3_nt: TGTGCCAGCAGCGTAGCAGGGCTAGCGGAGTACAATGAGCAGTTCTTC
cdr3_aa: CASSVAGLAEYNEQFF

d_call: NA
j_call: TRBJ2-2
clone_size: NA
v_call: TRBV20-1
cdr3_nt: TGCAGTGCTAGAGTTCGGGAGAACACCGGGGAGCTGTTTTTT
cdr3_aa: CSARVRENTGELFF

d_call: NA
j_call: TRBJ1-1
clone_size: NA
v_call: TRBV6-1
cdr3_nt: TGTGCCAGCAGTCCCCAACCATTTTCGACAGGAACCGTCATTGAAGCTTTCTTT
cdr3_aa: CASSPQPFSTGTVIEAFF

d_call: TRBD1
j_call: TRBJ1-1
clone_size: NA
v_call: TRBV6-1
cdr3_nt: TGTGCCAGCAGCGTTGACAGGGGGGCAGCTTTCTTT
cdr3_aa: CASSVDRGAAFF

d_call: NA
j_call: TRBJ1-1
clone_size: NA
v_call: TRBV7-2
cdr3_nt: TGTGCCAGCAGCTTCACAGGGACGGTTGAAGCTTTCTTT
cdr3_aa: CASSFTGTVEAFF

d_call: NA
j_call: TRBJ1-5
clone_size: NA
v_call: TRBV5-1
cdr3_nt: TGCGCCAGCAGCTTGGTCGCAGGGAAGGGTCAGCCCCAGCATTTT
cdr3_aa: CASSLVAGKGQPQHF

d_call: NA
j_call: TRBJ1-1
clone_size: NA
v_call: TRBV6-5
cdr3_nt: TGTGCCAGCAGTTACCCCCGTGTGAACACTGAAGCTTTCTTT
cdr3_aa: CASSYPRVNTEAFF

d_call: TRBD2
j_call: TRBJ2-7
clone_size: many
v_call: TRBV28
cdr3_nt: TGTGCCAGCAGTTTCGGGGGGGAGTACTACGAGCAGTACTTC
cdr3_aa: CASSFGGEYYEQYF

d_call: NA
j_call: TRBJ1-2
clone_size: many
v_call: TRBV2
cdr3_nt: TGTGCCAGCACCAGGAAATTGAACTATGGCTACACCTTC
cdr3_aa: CASTRKLNYGYTF

d_call: NA
j_call: TRBJ2-7
clone_size: NA
v_call: TRBV4-3
cdr3_nt: TGCGCCAGCAGCCAAGAACTTAAGGGGGGGGAGCAGTACTTC
cdr3_aa: CASSQELKGGEQYF

d_call: NA
j_call: TRBJ1-1
clone_size: NA
v_call: TRBV30
cdr3_nt: TGTGCCTGGAGTGAAATGGCTACCAAGAACACTGAAGCTTTCTTT
cdr3_aa: CAWSEMATKNTEAFF

d_call: NA
j_call: TRBJ2-5
clone_size: NA
v_call: TRBV5-1
cdr3_nt: TGCGCCAGCACCCCGGGATCCCAAGGGGAGACCCAGTACTTC
cdr3_aa: CASTPGSQGETQYF

d_call: NA
j_call: TRBJ2-2
clone_size: NA
v_call: TRBV5-1
cdr3_nt: TGCGCCAGCAGCACGGGACTGACAACCGGGGAGCTGTTTTTT
cdr3_aa: CASSTGLTTGELFF

d_call: NA
j_call: TRBJ2-5
clone_size: many
v_call: TRBV20-1
cdr3_nt: TGCAGTGCTAGAGATGGGGAGACCCAGTACTTC
cdr3_aa: CSARDGETQYF

d_call: TRBD1
j_call: TRBJ1-1
clone_size: many
v_call: TRBV12-3/TRBV12-4
cdr3_nt: TGTGCCAGCAGTTTTCCCGGACAGGGGGTTACTGAAGCTTTCTTT
cdr3_aa: CASSFPGQGVTEAFF

d_call: NA
j_call: TRBJ2-6
clone_size: many
v_call: TRBV7-6
cdr3_nt: TGTGCCAGCAGCCACCTGTCGGCCAACGTCCTGACTTTC
cdr3_aa: CASSHLSANVLTF

d_call: TRBD2
j_call: TRBJ2-7
clone_size: NA
v_call: TRBV20-1
cdr3_nt: TGCAGTGCTAGAGGGGGTAGCGGGAGCCACGAGCAGTACTTC
cdr3_aa: CSARGGSGSHEQYF

d_call: NA
j_call: TRBJ1-1
clone_size: few
v_call: TRBV25-1
cdr3_nt: TGTGCCAGCACCCACGGGGGGATAGGGACGAACACTGAAGCTTTCTTT
cdr3_aa: CASTHGGIGTNTEAFF

d_call: TRBD2
j_call: TRBJ2-7
clone_size: NA
v_call: TRBV20-1
cdr3_nt: TGCAGTGCTACAACGGGGTGGGGGAGGGAGTACGAGCAGTACTTC
cdr3_aa: CSATTGWGREYEQYF